The clone carrying this TCR beta chain was found a few times. This sample is drawn from a study of blood T cell repertoires in COVID-19. As for the study in general: The origin of the acute and convalescent COVID-19 samples was the United States, Italy and Spain. From T cells, B-cell-depleted T cells, or PBMCs came the material, which was cDNA or gDNA.

Per the germline V gene, CDR1 is SGHRS and CDR2 is YFSETQ. The CDR3 has 13 amino acids. V was pared by 4 bases and J by 6 bases, with 3 bases of the junction left unmatched. Study processing details: From reference gene primer amplification, estimates of nucleated cell counts were derived. Data came from immunoSEQ multiplex PCR; TCRdb stores just in-frame clones and leaves some out. The V and J calls and clone size come from that table; D and trimming were worked out from the DNA. The sample shows about 17,000 clones, roughly 78% of them seen only once. This clonotype was sampled from a man between 60 and 70 years old with active or convalescent COVID-19. Sequencing used peripheral blood. V gene TRBV5-1 combines with J gene TRBJ2-7, with TRBD1 identical over 11 bases. The DNA of the CDR3 is TGCGCCAGCAGCATGGGACAGGGGGGCGAGCAGTACTTC. It yields the protein CASSMGQGGEQYF. The whole variable domain, filled in from reference TRBV5-1 and TRBJ2-7, reads KAGVTQTPRYLIKTRGQQVTLSCSPISGHRSVSWYQQTPGQGLQFLFEYFSETQRNKGNFPGRFSGRQFSNSRSEMNVSTLELGDSALYLCASSMGQGGEQYFGPGTRLTVT.